This entry describes one TCR beta chain. With 6 bases removed from V and 4 bases from J, the gap between germline ends came to 15 bases. The CDR3 runs to 14 residues. The data are from a study of T cell repertoires in cytomegalovirus infection. TCRdb reprocessed the reads via MiXCR and lists one record per CDR3 protein. The data contain around 740,000 distinct CDR3 sequences, about 40% of them seen just once; the ten biggest clones take up about 2.8%. The sample comprised PBMCs. The chain joins TRBV12-3 or TRBV12-4 to TRBJ1-1, with D perhaps matching TRBD1 (6 bases). This clonotype was sampled from a human donor in good health (CMV status not recorded). Some clones in this sample may be carry-over from other donors' samples. For the CDR3, the DNA is TGTGCCAGCAGACGGGGGCACAGTAGCACTGAAGCTTTCTTT. Translation: CASRRGHSSTEAFF.